This T cell receptor (beta chain) was captured in a study of control samples from healthy donors and cancer patients. Clones were sequenced by immunoSEQ multiplex PCR, and TCRdb holds only the in-frame ones, with some missing. The sample lists fewer than 200,000 clones, more than 90% occurring once. This CDR3 is built from 13 residues. Deletions cut 4 bases from V and 5 bases from J, with 8 bases between. Germline values: CDR1 WNHNN, CDR2 SYGVQD (reference sequence). This rearrangement joins TRBV10-1 to TRBJ2-2; D gene unclear. The source of this sequence is a man aged 25 to 40 in good health. Source material: blood. Written as DNA, the CDR3 is TGCGCCAGCAGTGTTTACAGAACCGGGGAGCTGTTTTTT. This translates into CASSVYRTGELFF.